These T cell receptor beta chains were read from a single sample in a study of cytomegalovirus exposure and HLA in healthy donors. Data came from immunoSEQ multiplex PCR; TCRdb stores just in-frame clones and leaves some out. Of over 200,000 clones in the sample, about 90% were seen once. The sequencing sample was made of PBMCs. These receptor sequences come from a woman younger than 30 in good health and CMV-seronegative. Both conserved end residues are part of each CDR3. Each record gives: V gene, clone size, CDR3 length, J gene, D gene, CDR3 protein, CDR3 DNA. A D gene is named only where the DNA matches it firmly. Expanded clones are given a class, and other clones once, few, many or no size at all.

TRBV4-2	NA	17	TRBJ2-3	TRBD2	CASSQRVAGARTDTQYF	TGTGCCAGCAGCCAGAGGGTAGCGGGAGCGAGGACAGATACGCAGTATTTT
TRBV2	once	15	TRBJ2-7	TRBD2	CASRLSSGMSYEQYF	TGTGCCAGCAGACTATCTAGCGGAATGTCCTACGAGCAGTACTTC
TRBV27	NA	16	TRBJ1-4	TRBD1	CASSLSGQGLKEKLFF	TGTGCCAGCAGTTTATCCGGACAGGGCTTGAAGGAAAAACTGTTTTTT
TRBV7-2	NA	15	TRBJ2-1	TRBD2	CASSLGREGRNEQFF	TGTGCCAGCAGCTTAGGGCGGGAGGGCCGGAATGAGCAGTTCTTC
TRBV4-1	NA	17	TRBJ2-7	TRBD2	CASSQVPSSGSIYEQYF	TGCGCCAGCAGCCAAGTCCCATCTAGCGGGAGTATCTACGAGCAGTACTTC
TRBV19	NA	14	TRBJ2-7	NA	CASSMARGPYEQYF	TGTGCCAGTAGTATGGCCAGGGGTCCCTACGAGCAGTACTTC
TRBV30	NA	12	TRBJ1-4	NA	CAWIGTNEKLFF	TGTGCCTGGATCGGAACTAATGAAAAACTGTTTTTT
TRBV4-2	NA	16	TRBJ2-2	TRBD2	CASSPRLAGDTGELFF	TGTGCCAGCAGCCCCCGACTAGCGGGAGACACCGGGGAGCTGTTTTTT
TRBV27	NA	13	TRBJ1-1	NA	CASRDTMNTEAFF	TGTGCCAGTAGGGACACCATGAACACTGAAGCTTTCTTT
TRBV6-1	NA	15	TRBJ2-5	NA	CASSEGGVSPETQYF	TGTGCCAGCAGTGAAGGGGGGGTGTCTCCAGAGACCCAGTACTTC
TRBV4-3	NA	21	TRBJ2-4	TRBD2	CASSQDPRSASGSLAKNIQYF	TGCGCCAGCAGCCAAGACCCTCGTTCGGCTAGCGGGTCGCTAGCCAAAAACATTCAGTACTTC
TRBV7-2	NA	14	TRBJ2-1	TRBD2	CASSGRATYNEQFF	TGTGCCAGCAGCGGGAGGGCAACCTACAATGAGCAGTTCTTC
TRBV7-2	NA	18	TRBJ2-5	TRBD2	CASSPYGTSGTNAVTQYF	TGTGCCAGCAGCCCCTATGGGACTAGCGGGACCAATGCGGTGACCCAGTACTTC
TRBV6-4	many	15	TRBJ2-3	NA	CASSDSGGAADTQYF	TGTGCCAGCAGTGACTCGGGGGGGGCCGCAGATACGCAGTATTTT
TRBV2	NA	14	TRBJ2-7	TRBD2	CASRDTAGSYEQYF	TGTGCCAGCAGGGACACAGCGGGATCCTACGAGCAGTACTTC
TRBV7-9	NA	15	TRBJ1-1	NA	CASSPLAGMNTEAFF	TGTGCCAGCAGCCCGTTAGCCGGCATGAACACTGAAGCTTTCTTT
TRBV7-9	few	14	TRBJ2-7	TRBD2	CASSTGTSGYEQYF	TGTGCCAGCAGCACCGGGACTAGCGGGTACGAGCAGTACTTC
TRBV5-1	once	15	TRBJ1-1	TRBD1	CASSWGQGASTEAFF	TGCGCCAGCAGCTGGGGACAGGGGGCGAGTACTGAAGCTTTCTTT
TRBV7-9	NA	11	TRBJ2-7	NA	CASRLGGEQYF	TGTGCCAGCAGACTGGGGGGCGAGCAGTACTTC
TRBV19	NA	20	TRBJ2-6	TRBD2	CASSPGTSGRDRSGANVLTF	TGTGCCAGTAGTCCGGGGACTAGCGGGAGGGATCGCTCTGGGGCCAACGTCCTGACTTTC
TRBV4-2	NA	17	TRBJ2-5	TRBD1	CASSQDTGQGIGETQYF	TGTGCCAGCAGCCAAGATACGGGACAGGGTATCGGAGAGACCCAGTACTTC
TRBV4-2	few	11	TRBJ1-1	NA	CASSLKSEAFF	TGTGCCAGCAGCTTAAAGAGTGAAGCTTTCTTT
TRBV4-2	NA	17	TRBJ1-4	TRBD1	CASSQEGQGGINEKLFF	TGTGCCAGCAGCCAAGAGGGACAGGGGGGGATTAATGAAAAACTGTTTTTT
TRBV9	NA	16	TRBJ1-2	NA	CASSVDPGQANYGYTF	TGTGCCAGCAGCGTAGATCCTGGGCAGGCTAACTATGGCTACACCTTC
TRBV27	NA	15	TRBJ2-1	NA	CASSLSDITYNEQFF	TGTGCCAGCAGTTTATCAGACATAACCTACAATGAGCAGTTCTTC
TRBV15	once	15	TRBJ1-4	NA	CATSRDTVYNEKLFF	TGTGCCACCAGCAGAGATACGGTTTACAATGAAAAACTGTTTTTT
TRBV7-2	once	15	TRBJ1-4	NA	CASSRTGGIEEKLFF	TGTGCCAGCAGCCGGACGGGAGGGATTGAGGAAAAACTGTTTTTT
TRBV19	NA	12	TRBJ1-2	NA	CAGLDGSGGYTF	TGTGCCGGCCTCGACGGTTCGGGGGGCTACACCTTC
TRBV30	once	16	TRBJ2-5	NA	CAWQFGGTSIQETQYF	TGTGCCTGGCAGTTTGGCGGGACCTCCATCCAAGAGACCCAGTACTTC
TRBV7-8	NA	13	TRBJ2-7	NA	CASSLSPAYEQYF	TGTGCCAGCAGCTTATCCCCAGCGTACGAGCAGTACTTC
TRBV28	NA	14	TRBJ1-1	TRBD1	CASRNRGFDTEAFF	TGTGCCAGCAGGAACAGGGGATTCGACACTGAAGCTTTCTTT
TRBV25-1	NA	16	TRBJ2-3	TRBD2	CASSEDLAGAADTQYF	TGTGCCAGCAGTGAAGACCTAGCGGGAGCCGCAGATACGCAGTATTTT
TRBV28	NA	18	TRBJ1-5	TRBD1	CASSYLLEGTDSNQPQHF	TGTGCCAGCAGCTACCTCCTAGAAGGGACAGATAGCAATCAGCCCCAGCATTTT
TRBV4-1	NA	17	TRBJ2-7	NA	CASSQDPGDYQLVEQYF	TGCGCCAGCAGCCAAGATCCAGGTGACTACCAACTGGTCGAGCAGTACTTC
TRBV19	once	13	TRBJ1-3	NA	CASSIHSGNTIYF	TGTGCCAGTAGTATCCACTCTGGAAACACCATATATTTT
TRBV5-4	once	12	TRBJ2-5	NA	CASSRAPETQYF	TGTGCCAGCAGCCGAGCTCCGGAGACCCAGTACTTC
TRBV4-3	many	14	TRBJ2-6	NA	CASSDNSGANVLTF	TGCGCCAGCAGCGACAACTCTGGGGCCAACGTCCTGACTTTC
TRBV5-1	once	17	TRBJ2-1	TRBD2	CASSLEVVAGGHNEQFF	TGCGCCAGCAGCTTGGAGGTCGTAGCGGGAGGTCACAATGAGCAGTTCTTC
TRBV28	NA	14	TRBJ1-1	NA	CASSFGKLNTEAFF	TGTGCCAGCAGTTTCGGGAAATTGAACACTGAAGCTTTCTTT
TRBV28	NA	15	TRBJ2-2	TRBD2	CASSSGTRYTGELFF	TGTGCCAGCAGTTCCGGGACTAGATACACCGGGGAGCTGTTTTTT